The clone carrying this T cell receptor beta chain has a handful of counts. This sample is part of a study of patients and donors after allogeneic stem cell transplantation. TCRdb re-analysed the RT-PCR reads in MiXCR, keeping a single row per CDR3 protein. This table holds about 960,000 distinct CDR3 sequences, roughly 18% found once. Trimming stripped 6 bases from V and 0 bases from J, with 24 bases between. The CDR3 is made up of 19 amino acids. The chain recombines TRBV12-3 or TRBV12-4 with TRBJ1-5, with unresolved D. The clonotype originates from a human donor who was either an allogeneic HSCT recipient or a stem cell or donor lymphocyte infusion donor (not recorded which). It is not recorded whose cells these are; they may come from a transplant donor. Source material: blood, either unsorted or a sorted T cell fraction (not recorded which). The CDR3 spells CASSPKVVRTGDSNQPQHF. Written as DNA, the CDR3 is TGTGCCAGCAGCCCCAAGGTAGTCCGAACTGGGGATAGCAATCAGCCCCAGCATTTT.